This T cell receptor beta chain is drawn from a study of cytomegalovirus exposure and HLA in healthy donors. Study-level information: About 85 million unique TCRs from HLA-typed donors were held in an early release of data. Study findings and constraints: The study found most TCR sequences rare, yet found some public TCRs in many donors. Through in vitro validation, a few CMV-associated chains were shown to be specific for CMV antigens. The authors listed some 160 TCR beta chains as cytomegalovirus-associated.

This CDR3 region has 13 residues. The V end lost 6 bases, the J end lost 1 base, and 10 bases lay between the germline ends. The germline gives CDR1 SGHTS, CDR2 YDEGEE. Notes on this clone: Its antigen is currently unknown.

PCR amplification relied on 60 Vbeta primers (plus 13 Jbeta primers). Clones were sequenced by immunoSEQ multiplex PCR, and TCRdb holds only the in-frame ones, with some missing. The data hold approximately 150,000 clones, with roughly 81% observed a single time. The chain has TRBV5-8 and TRBJ1-2; possible D gene TRBD1, 5 bases. The sample consisted of PBMCs. The source is a woman aged 45 to 65 in good health and CMV-seronegative. The CDR3 reads CASTLRGNYGYTF. CDR3 DNA: TGTGCCAGCACCCTTAGGGGTAACTATGGCTACACCTTC.